The subject of this entry is one T cell receptor beta chain. Its specificity is unknown. The data were obtained in a study of T-cell reconstitution after alpha-beta-depleted transplantation in children. Study-wide results and caveats: It was newly produced T cells that mostly accounted for T-cell counts and diversity one year after transplant. Several hundred expanded graft clones reportedly supplied alpha-beta T cells about two months after transplant. Where some patients showed high TCRbeta diversity at day 60, it came from recipient T cells and thymic progenitors that had survived.

Deletions cut 6 bases from V and 1 base from J, with 13 bases between. The CDR3 sequence is 13 residues long. The germline V gene has CDR1 GTSNPN and CDR2 SVGIG (reference sequence). The authors prepared the TCRbeta library with unique molecular identifiers. TCRdb processed the PCR reads anew with MiXCR; each CDR3 protein has one entry. The sample holds some 200,000 distinct CDR3 sequences, approximately 11% seen once. Sequencing used PBMCs, obtained before TCRalphabeta/CD19-depleted stem cell transplant. The TCR sequence derives from a child under two years old with acute myeloid leukemia, due to receive a stem cell transplant. The chain carries TRBV30 and TRBJ2-7, with D perhaps matching TRBD2 (6 bases). CDR3 residues: CACTGTESYEQYF. CDR3 DNA sequence: TGTGCCTGTACCGGGACTGAGTCCTACGAGCAGTACTTC. The full variable domain, with the rest looked up from reference TRBV30 and TRBJ2-7, is SQTIHQWPATLVQPVGSPLSLECTVEGTSNPNLYWYRQAAGRGLQLLFYSVGIGQISSEVPQNLSASRPQDRQFILSSKKLLLSDSGFYLCACTGTESYEQYFGPGTRLTVT.